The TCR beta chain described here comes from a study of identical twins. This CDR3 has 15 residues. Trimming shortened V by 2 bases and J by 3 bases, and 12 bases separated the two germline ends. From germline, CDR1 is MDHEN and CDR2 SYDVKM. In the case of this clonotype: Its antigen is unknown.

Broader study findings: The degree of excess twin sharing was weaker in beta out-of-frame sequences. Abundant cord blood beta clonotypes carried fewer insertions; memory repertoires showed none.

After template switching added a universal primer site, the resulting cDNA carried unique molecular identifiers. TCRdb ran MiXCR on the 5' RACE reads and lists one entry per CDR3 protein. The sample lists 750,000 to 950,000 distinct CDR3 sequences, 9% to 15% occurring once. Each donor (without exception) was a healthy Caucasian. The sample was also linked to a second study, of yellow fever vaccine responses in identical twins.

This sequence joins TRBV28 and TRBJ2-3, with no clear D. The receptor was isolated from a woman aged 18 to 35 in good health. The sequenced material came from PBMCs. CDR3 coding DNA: TGTGCCAGCAGTTTAAATGTCGGGCGGACAGATACGCAGTATTTT. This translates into CASSLNVGRTDTQYF.